The next 20 T cell receptor beta chains were all read from a single sample in a study of response to subunit inactivated influenza vaccine. TCRdb analysed the RT-PCR reads with MiXCR anew, one entry per CDR3 protein. This sample carries 500,000 to 550,000 distinct CDR3 sequences, approximately 20% of them seen once, and the ten largest clones take 2.5% to 3%. These data were also filed under a second study, of T cells expressing NK-cell markers. That report notes: 5'RACE template switching built TCR beta cDNA with unique molecular identifiers.

Sample: CD4+ T cells sorted from PBMCs, taken roughly 12 days after vaccination. These receptors were taken from a man aged 50 to 59 who received an inactivated influenza vaccine.

This clonotype was seen only a few times. The chain carries TRBV6-1 and TRBJ1-2, with D perhaps TRBD1 (6 bases). The CDR3 sequence is 15 residues long. Trimming took off 8 bases at V and 4 bases at J, with 20 bases between the two ends. In germline, CDR1 is MNHNS, CDR2 SASEGT. The CDR3 DNA reads as TGTGCCAGCCTCTCCAGGGGCCCCGACCGCTATGGCTACACCTTC. Amino acids: CASLSRGPDRYGYTF.

A few counts support this clonotype. The gene calls are TRBV7-3 and TRBJ2-3; 7 bases fit TRBD1. The CDR3 is made up of 13 amino acids. V shed 5 bases and J 10 bases; nucleotides not matched to a gene: 9. CDR1 SGHTA and CDR2 FQGTGA come from the germline V gene. This CDR3 is CASSPQGVGPQYF. Here the CDR3 DNA reads TGTGCCAGCAGCCCCCAGGGGGTGGGCCCGCAGTATTTT. The whole variable domain, remainder taken from reference TRBV7-3 and TRBJ2-3, is GAGVSQTPSNKVTEKGKYVELRCDPISGHTALYWYRQSLGQGPEFLIYFQGTGAADDSGLPNDRFFAVRPEGSVSTLKIQRTERGDSAVYLCASSPQGVGPQYFGPGTRLTVL.

This chain uses TRBV4-2 with TRBJ2-7; D gene uncertain. Germline CDR1 and CDR2: LGHNA and YNFKEQ. The CDR3 is 15 residues long. The V gene lost 0 bases and the J gene lost 1 base, with 10 bases spanning the gap. In nucleotides, the CDR3 is TGTGCCAGCAGCCAAGATCTAGTAAGGTCCTACGAGCAGTACTTC. This sequence encodes CASSQDLVRSYEQYF.

This clonotype was observed a few times. V is TRBV12-3 or TRBV12-4 and J is TRBJ1-4; D gene ambiguous. This CDR3 spans 14 amino acids. The V gene lost 3 bases and the J gene lost 4 bases, with 9 bases spanning the gap. The CDR3 DNA reads TGTGCCAGCAGTTTCTGGGGTATTAATGAAAAACTGTTTTTT. Residues: CASSFWGINEKLFF.

This clonotype is a singleton in its sample. The chain carries TRBV4-3 and TRBJ2-3; weak D call: TRBD2 (6 bases). CDR3 length: 16 residues. Germline V gene lookup returns CDR1 LGHNA and CDR2 YSLEER. V lost 0 bases to trimming and J lost 2 bases, with 12 bases between them. Here the CDR3 DNA reads TGCGCCAGCAGCCAAGATCGGGGGTTCGTCACAGATACGCAGTATTTT. This codes for CASSQDRGFVTDTQYF.

The gene calls are TRBV20-1 and TRBJ1-2; D unclear. This CDR3 spans 11 amino acids. Germline CDR1 is DFQATT and CDR2 is SNEGSKA (reference sequence). The V and J ends lost 2 bases and 5 bases respectively, with 6 bases between them. As DNA, the CDR3 is TGCAGTGCTAGATGGGATTATGGCTACACCTTC. Encoded protein: CSARWDYGYTF.

The gene calls are TRBV20-1 and TRBJ1-1, with no clear D. This CDR3 spans 13 amino acids. Germline loops: CDR1 DFQATT, CDR2 SNEGSKA (reference sequence). V was trimmed by 7 bases and J by 4 bases, leaving 16 bases between them. CDR3 DNA sequence: TGCAGTGTTCTCTCCTGGGCCCGCACTGAAGCTTTCTTT. It is translated as CSVLSWARTEAFF.

The chain is built from TRBV4-1 and TRBJ2-5; 8 positions match TRBD1. V gave up 1 base and J gave up 4 bases; unmatched junction bases: 8. There are 16 residues in the CDR3. Germline values: CDR1 MGHRA, CDR2 YSYEKL. The CDR3 is CASSQVAGGFGETQYF. Here the CDR3 DNA reads TGCGCCAGCAGCCAAGTGGCAGGGGGCTTCGGAGAGACCCAGTACTTC.

This clonotype was seen a handful of times. V and J are TRBV4-1 and TRBJ2-1; 12 bases match TRBD2. Germline V gene data show CDR1 as MGHRA and CDR2 as YSYEKL. This CDR3 is built from 16 residues. The V and J ends lost 4 bases and 9 bases, in that order; junction bases with no gene match: 10. The CDR3 reads CASSRVTSGSQGEQFF. The CDR3 bases are TGCGCCAGCAGCCGCGTGACTAGCGGGAGTCAGGGTGAGCAGTTCTTC.

The genes are TRBV29-1 and TRBJ1-4; D is ambiguous. Germline V gives CDR1 SQVTM, CDR2 ANQGSEA. The CDR3 has 16 amino acids. Trimming took off 6 bases at V and 2 bases at J, with 19 bases between the two ends. In nucleotides, the CDR3 is TGCAGCGTGCGGGGTTGGGGTCTAACCACTAATGAAAAACTGTTTTTT. Encoded protein: CSVRGWGLTTNEKLFF.

There are a few counts of this clonotype. This chain uses TRBV20-1 with TRBJ1-1; 9 bases line up with TRBD1. CDR3 length: 13 residues. J lost 5 bases, V lost 7 bases, and 8 bases had no gene match. Germline CDR1 reads DFQATT; CDR2 reads SNEGSKA (reference sequence). The CDR3 sequence is CSVHRGRRTEAFF. In DNA, the CDR3 is TGCAGTGTGCACAGGGGGCGACGAACTGAAGCTTTCTTT.

This clonotype turned up a few times. This chain uses TRBV6-1 with TRBJ1-6; no definite D call. Trimming took off 6 bases at V and 13 bases at J, with 16 bases between the two ends. Germline V gene lookup returns CDR1 MNHNS and CDR2 SASEGT. The CDR3 is 13 amino acids. In nucleotides, the CDR3 is TGTGCCAGCAGCCCCTGGCCGGGTTTGCCCCTCCACTTT. This encodes CASSPWPGLPLHF.

The chain links TRBV5-1 to TRBJ1-1; D unclear. The V gene's germline CDR1 is SGHRS and CDR2 YFSETQ. The ends were cut back, 4 bases at V and 11 bases at J, with 15 bases in the middle. This CDR3 is 12 amino acids long. The DNA for the CDR3 is TGCGCCAGCAGCACGGGATTCTCGGAGGCTTTCTTT. This encodes CASSTGFSEAFF.

The chain recombines TRBV5-1 with TRBJ1-2, with 9 bases fitting TRBD1. The length of the CDR3 is 15 residues. V lost 0 bases, J lost 7 bases, and 7 bases stayed unmatched. Germline CDR1 SGHRS, CDR2 YFSETQ. The CDR3 nucleotides read TGCGCCAGCAGCTTGGGTACAGGGGGCGCATCTGGCTACACCTTC. Residues: CASSLGTGGASGYTF.

The rearrangement joins TRBV10-3 to TRBJ1-5, with TRBD1 identical over 9 bases. Unmatched junction bases numbered 6, after V lost 8 bases and J lost 7 bases. CDR3 length: 13 amino acids. Germline-derived CDR1 and CDR2 are ENHRY and SYGVKD. CDR3 protein: CAISGTGNQPQHF. For the CDR3, the DNA is TGTGCCATCTCAGGGACAGGGAACCAGCCCCAGCATTTT.

The chain combines TRBV4-1 with TRBJ2-2, with D tentatively TRBD1 (6 bases). CDR3 length: 15 residues. Trimming shortened V by 2 bases and J by 9 bases, and 16 bases separated the two germline ends. Germline V gene sequence: CDR1 MGHRA, CDR2 YSYEKL. The CDR3 DNA follows: TGCGCCAGCAGCCAACGGAGCAGGGGTAGCCGGGAGCTGTTTTTT. Residues: CASSQRSRGSRELFF.

The genes are TRBV6-1 and TRBJ1-1; D is perhaps TRBD1 (6 bases). The germline V gene has CDR1 MNHNS and CDR2 SASEGT. The CDR3 runs 15 residues. The V and J ends lost 10 bases and 1 base respectively, with 19 bases between them. The CDR3: CATRGGLVGNTEAFF. The CDR3 DNA is TGTGCCACCAGAGGGGGATTAGTTGGGAACACTGAAGCTTTCTTT.

The chain recombines TRBV6-5 with TRBJ2-3; TRBD1 matches at 9 bases. Trimming took 1 base from V and 0 from J; bases not matched to a gene: 8. Germline-derived CDR1 and CDR2 are MNHEY and SVGAGI. CDR3 length equals 18 residues. CDR3 DNA: TGTGCCAGCAGTTACTTGGGACAGGGAGGACCAAGCACAGATACGCAGTATTTT. It specifies CASSYLGQGGPSTDTQYF.

This rearrangement joins TRBV10-2 to TRBJ1-1, with 7 positions matching TRBD1. The CDR3 is 14 amino acids. The germline CDR1 and CDR2 sequences are WSHSY and SAAADI. The V and J ends lost 5 bases and 5 bases, in that order; junction bases with no gene match: 8. As DNA, the CDR3 is TGCGCCAGCAGTCAAGGGACAGTCTTTACTGAAGCTTTCTTT. Its protein is CASSQGTVFTEAFF.

In its sample, this clonotype was seen a few times. The genes are TRBV29-1 and TRBJ2-5; 8 nucleotides match TRBD2. Losses at the gene ends were 5 bases for V and 5 bases for J; bases not matched to a gene: 4. The CDR3 has 12 amino acids. Germline V gene data show CDR1 as SQVTM and CDR2 as ANQGSEA. The chain's CDR3 is CSVPTSGETQYF. CDR3 nucleotides: TGCAGCGTTCCAACTAGCGGCGAGACCCAGTACTTC.